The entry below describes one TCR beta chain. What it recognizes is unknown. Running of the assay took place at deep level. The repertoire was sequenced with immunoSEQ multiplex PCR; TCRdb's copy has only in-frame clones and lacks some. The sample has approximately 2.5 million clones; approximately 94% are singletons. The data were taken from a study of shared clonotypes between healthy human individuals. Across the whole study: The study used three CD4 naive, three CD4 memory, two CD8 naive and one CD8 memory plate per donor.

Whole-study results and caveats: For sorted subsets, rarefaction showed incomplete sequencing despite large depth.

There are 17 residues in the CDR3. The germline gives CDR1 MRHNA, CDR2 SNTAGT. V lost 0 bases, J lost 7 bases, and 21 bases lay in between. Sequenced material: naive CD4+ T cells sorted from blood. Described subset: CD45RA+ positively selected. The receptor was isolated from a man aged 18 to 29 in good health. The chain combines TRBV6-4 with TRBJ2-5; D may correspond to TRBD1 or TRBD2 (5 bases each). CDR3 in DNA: TGTGCCAGCAGTGACTCGTTAGTATCCGGTCGGGACGGGACCCAGTACTTC. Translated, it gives CASSDSLVSGRDGTQYF.